A single sample gave rise to the 24 T cell receptor beta chains below, sequenced in a study of cytomegalovirus exposure and HLA in healthy donors. Amplification used 60 Vbeta primers and 13 Jbeta primers. Data came from immunoSEQ multiplex PCR; TCRdb stores just in-frame clones and leaves some out. Found here are about 150,000 clones, around 72% of them singletons; the top ten hold around 3%. The sequenced sample was PBMCs. The receptors originated from a woman between 50 and 59 years old in good health and CMV-seropositive.

This clone is a singleton in its sample. The chain is built from TRBV6-5 and TRBJ1-1, with 9 bases matching TRBD1. CDR3 length: 15 residues. Trimming removed 7 bases from V and 5 bases from J; junction bases left unmatched: 11. Germline CDR1 is MNHEY and CDR2 is SVGAGI. In DNA form, the CDR3 reads TGTGCCAGCACCTACTTGACAGGGGGAAGGACTGAAGCTTTCTTT. This encodes CASTYLTGGRTEAFF.

This clone has a handful of counts. The chain recombines TRBV19 with TRBJ1-2; D is unclear. The V gene's germline CDR1 is LNHDA and CDR2 SQIVND (reference sequence). Trimming took 2 bases from V and 7 from J, leaving 14 bases between them. The CDR3 sequence is 14 residues long. For the CDR3, the DNA is TGTGCCAGTAGTATAAGGTCCGAACGGGGTGGCTACACCTTC. Translated, it gives CASSIRSERGGYTF.

This chain links TRBV19 with TRBJ1-2; TRBD1 aligns across 7 bases. V shed 7 bases and J 7 bases; nucleotides not matched to a gene: 12. The germline gives CDR1 LNHDA, CDR2 SQIVND (reference sequence). This CDR3 spans 14 amino acids. The CDR3 spells CASTKGARDPGYTF. CDR3 in DNA: TGTGCCAGTACTAAGGGGGCAAGGGATCCTGGCTACACCTTC.

The chain joins TRBV4-2 to TRBJ1-2; TRBD1 matches 10 bases. The CDR3 is made up of 15 amino acids. Germline CDR1 is LGHNA and CDR2 is YNFKEQ. The trim removed 4 bases at V and 8 bases at J, leaving 10 bases unmatched. CDR3 region: CASSPGDRGLVGYTF. The CDR3 bases are TGTGCCAGCAGCCCGGGAGACAGGGGGCTTGTGGGCTACACCTTC.

This clone has a handful of counts. The genes are TRBV5-4 and TRBJ2-5, with D perhaps matching TRBD1 (5 bases). Looked up from germline, CDR1 is SGHNT and CDR2 is YYREEE (reference sequence). The length of the CDR3 is 13 residues. V lost 4 bases to trimming and J lost 1 base, with 8 bases between them. CDR3: CASSQDIQETQYF. DNA for the CDR3: TGTGCCAGCAGCCAGGACATCCAAGAGACCCAGTACTTC.

This chain joins TRBV28 and TRBJ1-3; 8 bases line up with TRBD1. Unmatched junction bases numbered 8, after V lost 4 bases and J lost 0 bases. The CDR3 contains 17 residues. Germline values: CDR1 MDHEN, CDR2 SYDVKM. CDR3 DNA sequence: TGTGCCAGCAGTTCCCCCTGGGACAGGAGCTCTGGAAACACCATATATTTT. This gives the protein CASSSPWDRSSGNTIYF.

This CDR3 is CASSLSGGTGTYEQYF. The CDR3 DNA follows: TGTGCCAGCAGCTTGAGCGGAGGGACAGGGACCTACGAGCAGTACTTC. The chain carries TRBV5-6 and TRBJ2-7, with 9 bases lining up with TRBD1. CDR3 length equals 16 residues. The V and J ends lost 1 base and 2 bases, in that order; junction bases with no gene match: 7. Germline V lookup: CDR1 SGHDT, CDR2 YYEEEE.

The V gene is TRBV7-6, the J gene TRBJ2-1; possible D gene TRBD2, 6 bases. V was shortened by 5 bases and J by 0 bases, with 32 bases between the two germline ends. The germline V gene encodes CDR1 SGHVS and CDR2 FNYEAQ. This CDR3 spans 22 amino acids. The CDR3 bases are TGTGCCAGCAGCCTTACAGATTCCCGGGACTCCGACGTCGAGGCCTCCTACAATGAGCAGTTCTTC. Protein sequence: CASSLTDSRDSDVEASYNEQFF.

The chain recombines TRBV19 with TRBJ2-2; 8 bases agree with TRBD1. Germline V CDR1 and CDR2: LNHDA, SQIVND (reference sequence). This CDR3 contains 14 residues. V was pared by 7 bases and J by 2 bases, with 3 bases of the junction left unmatched. The CDR3: CASNDRGNTGELFF. The CDR3 DNA sequence: TGTGCCAGTAACGACAGGGGCAACACCGGGGAGCTGTTTTTT.

The V gene is TRBV29-1, the J gene TRBJ2-5; 13 bases fit TRBD2. CDR3 length equals 13 residues. The junction had 1 base not matched to a gene; V was cut back by 7 bases and J by 2 bases. Germline-derived CDR1 and CDR2 are SQVTM and ANQGSEA. This chain's CDR3 is CSGTSGGQETQYF. The CDR3 region has the DNA TGCAGCGGGACTAGCGGGGGACAAGAGACCCAGTACTTC. Looking up the rest from reference TRBV29-1 and TRBJ2-5 gives the full variable domain: SAVISQKPSRDICQRGTSLTIQCQVDSQVTMMFWYRQQPGQSLTLIATANQGSEATYESGFVIDKFPISRPNLTFSTLTVSNMSPEDSSIYLCSGTSGGQETQYFGPGTRLLVL.

Here the CDR3 DNA reads TGTGCCAGTACCCAAAGGGGCAATAACTATGGCTACACCTTC. This encodes CASTQRGNNYGYTF. V and J are TRBV19 and TRBJ1-2, with D tentatively TRBD1 (5 bases). In germline, CDR1 is LNHDA, CDR2 SQIVND (reference sequence). The ends were cut back, 7 bases at V and 1 base at J, with 13 bases in the middle. The CDR3 extends over 14 amino acids.

The V gene is TRBV11-3, the J gene TRBJ2-1, with TRBD2 identical over 16 bases. Germline V gives CDR1 SGHNT, CDR2 YENEEA. The CDR3 totals 14 residues. V dropped 4 bases and J dropped 13; count of bases not matched to a gene: 4. The CDR3 bases are TGTGCCAGCAGCTCGGGACTAGCGGGGGGGCCCCAGTTCTTC. Its protein product is CASSSGLAGGPQFF.

The gene calls are TRBV7-2 and TRBJ2-3; 7 nucleotides match TRBD2. This CDR3 region has 14 residues. Trimming removed 6 bases from V and 5 bases from J; junction bases left unmatched: 8. Looked up from germline, CDR1 is SGHTA and CDR2 is FQGNSA. The CDR3, as DNA: TGTGCCAGCAGGACCGGACTAGTGGGAGATACGCAGTATTTT. The encoded protein is CASRTGLVGDTQYF.

This chain uses TRBV5-6 with TRBJ1-2; D may be TRBD1 (5 bases). Trimming left V 1 base short and J 8 bases short, with 15 bases between. The CDR3 loop spans 14 amino acids. Germline V gene data show CDR1 as SGHDT and CDR2 as YYEEEE. CDR3 protein: CASSLLGQGIGYTF. The CDR3 DNA is TGTGCCAGCAGCTTGTTGGGCCAGGGAATAGGCTACACCTTC.

V gene TRBV6-6 combines with J gene TRBJ1-5; D not resolved. V lost 0 bases to trimming and J lost 6 bases, with 9 bases between them. Germline V gene sequence: CDR1 MNHNY, CDR2 SVGAGI (reference sequence). The CDR3 has 14 residues. CDR3 nucleotide sequence: TGTGCCAGCAGTTACTCGAGCCTCGGTCAGCCCCAGCATTTT. It yields the protein CASSYSSLGQPQHF.

This clone has more than one count but fewer than ten. The chain has TRBV4-3 and TRBJ2-3, with D possibly matching TRBD1 (5 bases). V gave up 0 bases and J gave up 2 bases, with 15 bases separating them. The CDR3 sequence is 17 residues long. Germline-derived CDR1 and CDR2 are LGHNA and YSLEER. CDR3 DNA: TGCGCCAGCAGCCAAGATAGCCCCAGGGATTTCACAGATACGCAGTATTTT. Its translation: CASSQDSPRDFTDTQYF.

The V gene is TRBV6-5, the J gene TRBJ2-1; maybe TRBD2 (6 bases). V lost 5 bases and J lost 5, with 16 bases in between. The CDR3 spans 15 residues. In germline, CDR1 is MNHEY, CDR2 SVGAGI. The CDR3 nucleotides are TGTGCCAGCAGTGGGATCAGCGGGCCCCACAATGAGCAGTTCTTC. This sequence encodes CASSGISGPHNEQFF.

The chain recombines TRBV7-2 with TRBJ1-1; D is possibly TRBD1 (5 bases). The CDR3 is 14 amino acids. CDR1 and CDR2 from the germline V gene are SGHTA and FQGNSA. Trimming took 4 bases from V and 0 from J, leaving 9 bases between them. The CDR3 sequence: CASSSTALNTEAFF. CDR3 coding DNA: TGTGCCAGCAGCTCGACAGCCCTGAACACTGAAGCTTTCTTT.

This clone was observed a single time. The V gene is TRBV10-3, the J gene TRBJ2-3; 10 bases align to TRBD1. J gave up 7 bases and V 2 bases, and 6 bases lay outside the gene matches. From germline, CDR1 is ENHRY and CDR2 SYGVKD. The CDR3 loop spans 15 amino acids. CDR3 amino acids: CAISEGDRGLNTQYF. The CDR3 DNA sequence: TGTGCCATCAGTGAGGGAGACAGGGGGCTAAATACGCAGTATTTT.

The chain joins TRBV6-6 to TRBJ1-1; D is unclear. V dropped 1 base and J dropped 1 base, with 10 bases sitting between them. This CDR3 is built from 15 residues. Germline V gene sequence: CDR1 MNHNY, CDR2 SVGAGI (reference sequence). CDR3: CASSYLTGSNTEAFF. In DNA, the CDR3 is TGTGCCAGCAGTTACTTGACGGGATCGAACACTGAAGCTTTCTTT.

The chain recombines TRBV28 with TRBJ1-2; D possibly corresponds to TRBD1 (6 bases). Germline assignment: CDR1 MDHEN and CDR2 SYDVKM. V lost 5 bases and J 7 bases, leaving 20 bases between the germline ends. The CDR3 consists of 15 residues. CDR3 protein: CASSPLRGGAAGYTF. For the CDR3, the DNA is TGTGCCAGCAGTCCCCTGCGAGGGGGGGCGGCTGGCTACACCTTC.

The chain has TRBV5-4 and TRBJ2-3, with a possible D match to TRBD2 (5 bases). With 4 bases removed from V and 2 bases from J, the gap between germline ends came to 14 bases. The CDR3 is made up of 15 amino acids. Germline lookup yields CDR1 SGHNT and CDR2 YYREEE (reference sequence). CDR3 region: CASSEGMAYTDTQYF. Here the CDR3 DNA reads TGTGCCAGCAGCGAGGGCATGGCCTACACAGATACGCAGTATTTT.

The rearrangement uses TRBV11-2 and TRBJ2-7, with 8 positions matching TRBD2. J gave up 4 bases and V 5 bases, and 13 bases lay outside the gene matches. The germline V gene has CDR1 SGHAT and CDR2 FQNNGV. The CDR3 runs 16 residues. The DNA for the CDR3 is TGTGCCAGCAGCCCCGGACCGACTAGCGTACCTTACGAGCAGTACTTC. It yields the protein CASSPGPTSVPYEQYF.

This sequence joins TRBV5-1 and TRBJ2-5; 10 positions agree with TRBD2. CDR3 length: 13 residues. Germline V gene lookup returns CDR1 SGHRS and CDR2 YFSETQ. With V trimmed by 7 bases and J by 3 bases, 3 bases remained unmatched. The DNA of the CDR3 is TGCGCCAGCCTCCTAGCGGGAGAAGAGACCCAGTACTTC. Protein: CASLLAGEETQYF. The full variable domain, in which reference TRBV5-1 and TRBJ2-5 provide the parts outside the CDR3, is KAGVTQTPRYLIKTRGQQVTLSCSPISGHRSVSWYQQTPGQGLQFLFEYFSETQRNKGNFPGRFSGRQFSNSRSEMNVSTLELGDSALYLCASLLAGEETQYFGPGTRLLVL.